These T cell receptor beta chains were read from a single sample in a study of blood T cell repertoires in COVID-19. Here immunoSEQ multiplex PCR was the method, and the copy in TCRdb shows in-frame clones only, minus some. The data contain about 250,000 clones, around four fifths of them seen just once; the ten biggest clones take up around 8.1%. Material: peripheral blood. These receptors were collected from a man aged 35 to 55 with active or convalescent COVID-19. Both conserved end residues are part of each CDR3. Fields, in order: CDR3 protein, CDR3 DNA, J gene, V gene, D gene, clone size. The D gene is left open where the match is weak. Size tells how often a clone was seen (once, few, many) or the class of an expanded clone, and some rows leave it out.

CDR3aa: CASSLSDGLAGGRRYF
CDR3nt: TGTGCCAGCAGCTTATCCGACGGACTAGCGGGGGGCAGAAGGTACTTC
j_gene: TRBJ2-4
v_gene: TRBV7-2
d_gene: TRBD2
abundance: once

CDR3aa: CSALPPGTIGEQFF
CDR3nt: TGCAGCGCCCTGCCCCCGGGGACAATCGGTGAGCAGTTCTTC
j_gene: TRBJ2-1
v_gene: TRBV29-1
d_gene: .
abundance: .

CDR3aa: CAWRTGMNTEAFF
CDR3nt: TGTGCCTGGAGGACAGGGATGAACACTGAAGCTTTCTTT
j_gene: TRBJ1-1
v_gene: TRBV30
d_gene: TRBD1
abundance: few

CDR3aa: CASSLDPSGANTGELFF
CDR3nt: TGCGCCAGCAGCTTGGATCCTAGCGGAGCGAACACCGGGGAGCTGTTTTTT
j_gene: TRBJ2-2
v_gene: TRBV5-1
d_gene: TRBD2
abundance: few

CDR3aa: CASSVDRGGSRYEQYF
CDR3nt: TGTGCCAGCAGTGTCGACAGGGGCGGGAGTCGGTACGAGCAGTACTTC
j_gene: TRBJ2-7
v_gene: TRBV28
d_gene: .
abundance: .

CDR3aa: CASSRNNEQFF
CDR3nt: TGTGCCAGCAGTAGAAACAATGAGCAGTTCTTC
j_gene: TRBJ2-1
v_gene: TRBV3-1/TRBV3-2
d_gene: .
abundance: .

CDR3aa: CASSPEAYGYTF
CDR3nt: TGTGCCAGCAGCCCCGAGGCCTATGGCTACACCTTC
j_gene: TRBJ1-2
v_gene: TRBV16
d_gene: .
abundance: .

CDR3aa: CASSLLGSSHF
CDR3nt: TGTGCCAGCAGTTTACTCGGGAGTTCTCATTTT
j_gene: TRBJ1-3
v_gene: TRBV12-3/TRBV12-4
d_gene: .
abundance: .

CDR3aa: CASSGGQGLGTEAFF
CDR3nt: TGTGCCAGCAGCGGGGGACAGGGGCTGGGGACTGAAGCTTTCTTT
j_gene: TRBJ1-1
v_gene: TRBV5-6
d_gene: TRBD1
abundance: .

CDR3aa: CASTPGGTEAFF
CDR3nt: TGTGCCAGCACCCCCGGAGGCACTGAAGCTTTCTTT
j_gene: TRBJ1-1
v_gene: TRBV11-3
d_gene: .
abundance: .

CDR3aa: CASSLRGGANEQFF
CDR3nt: TGTGCCAGCAGCTTACGCGGGGGGGCGAATGAGCAGTTCTTC
j_gene: TRBJ2-1
v_gene: TRBV11-3
d_gene: TRBD2
abundance: .

CDR3aa: CASSVDEKLFF
CDR3nt: TGTGCCAGCAGCGTTGATGAAAAACTGTTTTTT
j_gene: TRBJ1-4
v_gene: TRBV12-3/TRBV12-4
d_gene: .
abundance: .

CDR3aa: CAISESGGAEAFF
CDR3nt: TGTGCCATCAGTGAGTCAGGAGGGGCGGAAGCTTTCTTT
j_gene: TRBJ1-1
v_gene: TRBV10-3
d_gene: .
abundance: once

CDR3aa: CAWNRENTEAFF
CDR3nt: TGTGCCTGGAATCGGGAGAACACTGAAGCTTTCTTT
j_gene: TRBJ1-1
v_gene: TRBV30
d_gene: .
abundance: .

CDR3aa: CASSLGYGGPGNTIYF
CDR3nt: TGTGCCAGCAGCTTGGGATACGGGGGTCCTGGAAACACCATATATTTT
j_gene: TRBJ1-3
v_gene: TRBV5-6
d_gene: .
abundance: .

CDR3aa: CASSPGLAVDTQYF
CDR3nt: TGTGCCAGCAGCCCGGGACTAGCAGTAGATACGCAGTATTTT
j_gene: TRBJ2-3
v_gene: TRBV7-2
d_gene: TRBD2
abundance: .